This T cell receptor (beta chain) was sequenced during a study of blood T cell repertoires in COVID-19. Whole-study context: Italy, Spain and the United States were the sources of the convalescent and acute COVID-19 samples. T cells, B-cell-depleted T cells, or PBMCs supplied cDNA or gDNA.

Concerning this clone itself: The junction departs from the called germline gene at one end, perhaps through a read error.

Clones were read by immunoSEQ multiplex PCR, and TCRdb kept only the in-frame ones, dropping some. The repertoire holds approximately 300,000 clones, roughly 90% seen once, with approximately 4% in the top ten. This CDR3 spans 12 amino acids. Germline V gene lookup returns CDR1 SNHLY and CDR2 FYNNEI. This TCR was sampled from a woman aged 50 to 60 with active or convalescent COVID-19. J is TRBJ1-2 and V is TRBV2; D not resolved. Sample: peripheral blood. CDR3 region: CASSEPQRPLLW. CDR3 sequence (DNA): TGTGCCAGCAGCGAACCGCAGAGGCCCCTCCTCTGG.